This T cell receptor beta chain is drawn from a study of blood T cell repertoires in COVID-19. Study overall: Acute and convalescent COVID-19 specimens originated in the United States, Italy and Spain. The cDNA or gDNA used as material had been derived from T cells, B-cell-depleted T cells, or PBMCs.

Repertoires were generated with immunoSEQ multiplex PCR, while TCRdb's copy carries only in-frame clones and drops some. This table holds approximately 98,000 clones, roughly 80% found once. This CDR3 comprises 13 residues. Trimming shortened V by 5 bases and J by 7 bases, and 15 bases separated the two germline ends. The chain carries TRBV12-3 or TRBV12-4 and TRBJ2-7; tentatively, D is TRBD1 (6 bases). The receptor's source is a woman of 80 years or more with acute or convalescent COVID-19. The source material was peripheral blood. In DNA form, the CDR3 reads TGTGCCAGCAGTCCACTCGGCACAGGGGAGCAGTACGTC. This gives the protein CASSPLGTGEQYV.